The 29 T cell receptor beta chains below were found in one sample sequenced in a study of neurological immune-mediated disorders. A single record per CDR3 protein comes from TCRdb applying MiXCR to the 5' RACE reads. The table includes 45,000 to 55,000 distinct CDR3 sequences, approximately 3.9% detected once. The source material was PBMCs. These receptors were collected from a man aged 60 to 69 with multiple sclerosis.

This clonotype was found many times. The chain couples TRBV27 to TRBJ1-2, with D hard to call. With 2 bases removed from V and 8 bases from J, the gap between germline ends came to 21 bases. The CDR3 is 16 amino acids. CDR1 and CDR2 from the germline V gene are MNHEY and SMNVEV (reference sequence). The DNA of the CDR3 is TGTGCCAGCAGTTTAAAAGGTATCCATCCCCAGCGAGGCTACACCTTC. Protein: CASSLKGIHPQRGYTF.

This clonotype was seen repeatedly, ten times or more. CDR3 DNA: TGTGCCAGCAGCTTAGTAGGGGGGAGTAATTCACCCCTCCACTTT. Translation: CASSLVGGSNSPLHF. This chain joins TRBV7-2 and TRBJ1-6; D is perhaps TRBD1 (6 bases). V was pared by 1 base and J by 6 bases, with 10 bases between. The CDR3 extends over 15 amino acids. The V gene's germline CDR1 is SGHTA and CDR2 FQGNSA.

Ten or more counts support this clonotype. The chain recombines TRBV12-3 or TRBV12-4 with TRBJ2-7; D not resolved. The V and J ends lost 8 bases and 1 base respectively, with 15 bases between them. The CDR3 has 14 residues. Here the CDR3 DNA reads TGTGCCAGCGGAATACTTCGCGTTTCCTACGAGCAGTACTTC. This sequence encodes CASGILRVSYEQYF.

The gene calls are TRBV7-2 and TRBJ2-1; the match to TRBD1 covers 7 bases. V was pared by 1 base and J by 3 bases, with 3 bases of the junction left unmatched. CDR3 length equals 15 residues. Germline V lookup: CDR1 SGHTA, CDR2 FQGNSA. The CDR3 coding sequence is TGTGCCAGCAGCTTAGTCGGGACAGACTACAATGAGCAGTTCTTC. This codes for CASSLVGTDYNEQFF.

This clonotype was seen more than once but under ten times. This chain links TRBV3-1 with TRBJ1-1; no definite D call. Germline CDR1 is LGHDT and CDR2 is YNNKEL (reference sequence). CDR3 length: 15 residues. V shed 4 bases and J shed 0 bases, with 12 bases lying between them. DNA of the CDR3: TGTGCCAGCAGCCCCTTCGGCATAATGAACACTGAAGCTTTCTTT. Translating gives CASSPFGIMNTEAFF.

This clonotype was recorded many times. The chain is built from TRBV5-1 and TRBJ1-2, with 8 bases aligning to TRBD1. Germline-derived CDR1 and CDR2 are SGHRS and YFSETQ. CDR3 length equals 14 residues. The V segment lost 0 bases and the J segment 6 bases; nucleotides outside the gene matches: 4. The CDR3 DNA is TGCGCCAGCAGCTTGGGACAGGGGCGGAATGGCTACACCTTC. This encodes CASSLGQGRNGYTF.

In this sample, this clonotype turned up many times. This could be a read error, since a much larger clone is one nucleotide away. The V and J genes are TRBV3-1 and TRBJ2-7, with D unclear. The CDR3 length is 11 residues. V gave up 2 bases and J gave up 7 bases, with 6 bases separating them. Germline V lookup: CDR1 LGHDT, CDR2 YNNKEL (reference sequence). CDR3 protein: CASSQLEEQYF. The CDR3 nucleotides are TGTGCCAGCAGCCAATTGGAAGAGCAGTACTTC.

This clonotype was counted many times. The genes are TRBV2 and TRBJ2-5, with D maybe TRBD1 (6 bases). Between the trimmed V and J ends, which lost 4 bases and 4 bases, there was a span of 13 bases. The germline V gene has CDR1 SNHLY and CDR2 FYNNEI. The CDR3 has 14 amino acids. CDR3: CASSGTGSGETQYF. The DNA for the CDR3 is TGTGCCAGCAGTGGAACAGGGAGTGGAGAGACCCAGTACTTC. The full variable domain, in which reference TRBV2 and TRBJ2-5 provide the parts outside the CDR3, is EPEVTQTPSHQVTQMGQEVILRCVPISNHLYFYWYRQILGQKVEFLVSFYNNEISEKSEIFDDQFSVERPDGSNFTLKIRSTKLEDSAMYFCASSGTGSGETQYFGPGTRLLVL.

This clonotype was picked up many times. The chain links TRBV4-2 to TRBJ2-7, with D maybe TRBD2 (6 bases). V gave up 0 bases and J gave up 5 bases, with 20 bases separating them. Germline values: CDR1 LGHNA, CDR2 YNFKEQ. CDR3 length equals 17 residues. The CDR3: CASSQDPGPGDLHEQYF. In nucleotides, the CDR3 is TGTGCCAGCAGCCAAGATCCTGGTCCGGGAGATCTCCACGAGCAGTACTTC.

This clonotype appeared a few times. The chain employs TRBV7-9 and TRBJ2-5; tentatively, D is TRBD1 (6 bases). The CDR3 has 14 amino acids. Germline CDR1 and CDR2: SEHNR and FQNEAQ (reference sequence). The V gene lost 5 bases and the J gene lost 5 bases, with 15 bases spanning the gap. The CDR3 protein is CASSPDRVWETQYF. As DNA, the CDR3 is TGTGCCAGCAGCCCGGACAGAGTCTGGGAGACCCAGTACTTC.

In its sample, this clonotype was seen many times. The chain carries TRBV5-1 and TRBJ2-2; D gene ambiguous. V lost 4 bases, J lost 2 bases, and 9 bases lay in between. Germline V gives CDR1 SGHRS, CDR2 YFSETQ. This CDR3 contains 14 residues. The CDR3 spells CASSPFYNTGELFF. The CDR3 DNA reads as TGCGCCAGCAGCCCATTCTACAACACCGGGGAGCTGTTTTTT.

This clonotype was counted many times. V is TRBV20-1 and J is TRBJ2-2, with 9 bases matching TRBD2. V lost 5 bases and J lost 4; bases outside the gene matches: 5. CDR3 length: 14 amino acids. Germline values: CDR1 DFQATT, CDR2 SNEGSKA (reference sequence). The CDR3 sequence is CSASTSGPTGELFF. DNA for the CDR3: TGCAGTGCTTCAACTAGCGGGCCCACCGGGGAGCTGTTTTTT.

This clonotype was counted many times. The CDR3 nucleotides read TGTGCCAGCAGCTTACAGGGGGCAAGGGAGCTGTTTTTT. Translated, it gives CASSLQGARELFF. The chain is built from TRBV7-6 and TRBJ2-2; 8 nucleotides align to TRBD1. Trimming cost V 2 bases and J 9 bases; bases outside gene matches: 2. Germline CDR1 is SGHVS and CDR2 is FNYEAQ. The CDR3 is made up of 13 amino acids.

This clonotype showed up many times. The rearrangement links TRBV5-1 to TRBJ2-7; 8 positions match TRBD1. The CDR3 spans 15 residues. Germline V gene lookup returns CDR1 SGHRS and CDR2 YFSETQ. Losses at the gene ends were 3 bases for V and 1 base for J; bases not matched to a gene: 6. This CDR3 is CASSWITGGSYEQYF. The CDR3 nucleotides are TGCGCCAGCAGCTGGATTACAGGGGGTTCCTACGAGCAGTACTTC.

This clonotype has more than one count but fewer than ten. This could be a read error, since a much larger clone is one nucleotide away. The J gene is TRBJ1-5, the V gene TRBV10-1; D gene ambiguous. The CDR3 loop spans 9 amino acids. Germline V gives CDR1 WNHNN, CDR2 SYGVQD (reference sequence). For the CDR3, the DNA is TGCGCCAGCATTCAGCACCAGCATTTT. Protein: CASIQHQHF.

The CDR3 DNA reads TGCGCCAGCAGCCCCGTGTTGATGGATACTAGCACAGATACGCAGTATTTT. This encodes CASSPVLMDTSTDTQYF. The chain joins TRBV5-1 to TRBJ2-3; D remains unclear. Germline CDR1 is SGHRS and CDR2 is YFSETQ. V shed 4 bases and J shed 0 bases, with 18 bases lying between them. The CDR3 sequence is 17 residues long.

Many counts were recorded for this clonotype. The CDR3 reads CASSYSMATSRGPGQPQHF. In DNA form, the CDR3 reads TGTGCCAGCAGTTACTCGATGGCTACTTCCAGGGGGCCGGGGCAGCCCCAGCATTTT. The V gene is TRBV6-5, the J gene TRBJ1-5; 8 bases align to TRBD1. CDR3 length: 19 residues. CDR1 and CDR2 from the germline V gene are MNHEY and SVGAGI. V shed 0 bases and J 7 bases; nucleotides not matched to a gene: 17.

This clonotype was observed at least ten times. The chain joins TRBV10-1 to TRBJ1-1, with no clear D. With 9 bases removed from V and 1 base from J, the gap between germline ends came to 12 bases. CDR1 is WNHNN, CDR2 SYGVQD, per germline (reference sequence). The CDR3 loop spans 13 amino acids. The CDR3 loop is CASKSMENTEAFF. The CDR3 region has the DNA TGCGCCAGTAAATCGATGGAGAACACTGAAGCTTTCTTT.

At least ten counts were recorded for this clonotype. V gene TRBV6-6 combines with J gene TRBJ1-5; D might be TRBD1 (6 bases). The germline CDR1 and CDR2 sequences are MNHNY and SVGAGI (reference sequence). The V gene lost 4 bases and the J gene lost 2 bases, with 9 bases spanning the gap. The CDR3 length is 14 residues. CDR3 sequence reads: CASSSAGGNQPQHF. The CDR3 DNA reads as TGTGCCAGCAGTTCCGCAGGGGGCAATCAGCCCCAGCATTTT.

This clonotype was counted many times. V is TRBV7-8 and J is TRBJ2-1, with 12 nucleotides matching TRBD2. The CDR3 runs 16 residues. After removal of 5 bases from V and 3 bases from J, the junction contained 5 bases not matched to a gene. The V gene's germline CDR1 is SGHVS and CDR2 FQNEAQ. Here the CDR3 DNA reads TGTGCCAGCAGCGCGCTAGCGGGAGGGCTCTACAATGAGCAGTTCTTC. Amino acid sequence: CASSALAGGLYNEQFF.

This clonotype showed up many times. The V gene is TRBV9, the J gene TRBJ1-1; D ambiguous. Trimming cost V 0 bases and J 4 bases, with 7 bases left between them. CDR1 SGDLS and CDR2 YYNGEE come from the germline V gene. The CDR3 totals 13 residues. In DNA, the CDR3 is TGTGCCAGCAGCGTAGAATCGTTCACTGAAGCTTTCTTT. This gives the protein CASSVESFTEAFF.

This clonotype was found a few times. The rearrangement links TRBV18 to TRBJ1-1; the D gene is possibly TRBD1 (6 bases). Germline-derived CDR1 and CDR2 are KGHSH and LQKENI. This CDR3 contains 15 residues. Trimming shortened V by 2 bases and J by 8 bases, and 18 bases separated the two germline ends. The CDR3 here is CASSPSGTRKKEAFF. The CDR3 region has the DNA TGTGCCAGCTCACCATCCGGGACACGGAAGAAAGAAGCTTTCTTT.

This clonotype was seen many times. V is TRBV5-1 and J is TRBJ2-1; possibly TRBD2 for D (6 bases). Trimming removed 3 bases from V and 10 bases from J, with 11 bases in between. The CDR3 totals 12 residues. Germline V lookup: CDR1 SGHRS, CDR2 YFSETQ. CDR3 sequence: CASSSEGEEQFF. The CDR3 nucleotides are TGCGCCAGCAGCTCGGAGGGAGAAGAGCAGTTCTTC.

This clonotype was counted many times. The genes are TRBV7-9 and TRBJ2-1; 8 bases fit TRBD2. Germline CDR1 reads SEHNR; CDR2 reads FQNEAQ (reference sequence). The length of the CDR3 is 15 residues. J lost 6 bases, V lost 0 bases, and 4 bases had no gene match. The CDR3, as DNA: TGTGCCAGCAGCTTAGCCGGGAGGGTCTTCAATGAGCAGTTCTTC. Translated: CASSLAGRVFNEQFF. Based on the CDR3 plus reference TRBV7-9 and TRBJ2-1, the full variable domain is DTGVSQNPRHKITKRGQNVTFRCDPISEHNRLYWYRQTLGQGPEFLTYFQNEAQLEKSRLLSDRFSAERPKGSFSTLEIQRTEQGDSAMYLCASSLAGRVFNEQFFGPGTRLTVL.

This clonotype was counted a few times. The rearrangement joins TRBV10-1 to TRBJ2-7, with D uncertain. The germline CDR1 and CDR2 sequences are WNHNN and SYGVQD (reference sequence). V shed 3 bases and J shed 2 bases, with 8 bases lying between them. The CDR3 runs 13 residues. The CDR3, as DNA: TGCGCCAGCAGTGAAAACAGCGCCTACGAGCAGTACTTC. This encodes CASSENSAYEQYF.

This clonotype was recorded many times. The V gene is TRBV29-1, the J gene TRBJ2-3; 8 nucleotides agree with TRBD2. CDR3 length: 12 amino acids. Trimming removed 7 bases from V and 2 bases from J; junction bases left unmatched: 2. Germline V gives CDR1 SQVTM, CDR2 ANQGSEA. This chain's CDR3 is CSGAGATDTQYF. CDR3 DNA sequence: TGCAGCGGAGCGGGAGCCACAGATACGCAGTATTTT.

This chain links TRBV15 with TRBJ1-1; TRBD1 is a possible D gene (5 bases). V dropped 0 bases and J dropped 8 bases, with 13 bases sitting between them. The germline gives CDR1 LNHNV, CDR2 YYDKDF (reference sequence). The CDR3 runs 14 residues. CDR3 nucleotide sequence: TGTGCCACCAGCAGAGATTTCCAGGGAGGGGAAGCTTTCTTT. Protein: CATSRDFQGGEAFF.

This clonotype was observed at least ten times. The rearrangement uses TRBV28 and TRBJ2-1, with a weak D call TRBD1 (6 bases). V was pared by 7 bases and J by 9 bases, with 16 bases between. The CDR3 contains 13 residues. CDR1 MDHEN and CDR2 SYDVKM come from the germline V gene. The CDR3 region is CASTIDRYGEQFF. The CDR3 DNA reads TGTGCCAGCACTATTGACAGGTACGGTGAGCAGTTCTTC.

Ten or more counts support this clonotype. The chain recombines TRBV28 with TRBJ2-6; D gene unclear. The CDR3 extends over 13 amino acids. CDR1 and CDR2 from the germline V gene are MDHEN and SYDVKM. V was pared by 8 bases and J by 0 bases, with 5 bases between. The CDR3 DNA reads as TGTGCCAGCGCGGACTCTGGGGCCAACGTCCTGACTTTC. Translating gives CASADSGANVLTF.